The clone carrying this T cell receptor (beta chain) was seen at least ten times. This table comes from immunoSEQ multiplex PCR, and its TCRdb copy is limited to in-frame clones, with some not included. The table shows about 160,000 clones, with over 65% occurring only once. This sample is part of a study of blood T cell repertoires in COVID-19. Germline V gene sequence: CDR1 MDHEN, CDR2 SYDVKM. The CDR3 is 15 amino acids. V shed 1 base and J shed 0 bases, with 9 bases lying between them. This TCR came from a woman aged 50 to 60 who had recovered from COVID-19. What was sequenced was PBMCs or T cells enriched from blood (not recorded which). The V call is TRBV28, the J call TRBJ1-1, with unresolved D. As DNA, the CDR3 is TGTGCCAGCAGTTTATCGCGGCGCATGAACACTGAAGCTTTCTTT. Translating gives CASSLSRRMNTEAFF.